The clone carrying this TCR beta chain showed up many times. Its antigen is unidentified. The data were obtained in a study of T-cell reconstitution after alpha-beta-depleted transplantation in children. Study-wide results and limits: After one year, T-cell counts and TCRbeta diversity mostly came from new T cells.

This CDR3 region has 13 residues. CDR1 is SGHAT, CDR2 FQNNGV, per germline. V lost 5 bases and J lost 6, with 10 bases in between. Unique molecular identifiers were incorporated when the TCRbeta library was constructed. TCRdb independently ran MiXCR on the PCR reads; one entry per CDR3 protein. The table records fewer than 250,000 distinct CDR3 sequences, 7.5% to 9.5% of them present only once. The source of this sequence is a male patient between 10 and 17 years old who had a stem cell transplant for acute lymphoblastic leukemia, so the T cells may come from the graft donor. The source was PBMCs, mostly from graft donor cells, collected 180 days after TCRalphabeta/CD19-depleted stem cell transplant. The gene calls are TRBV11-2 and TRBJ2-2; D is undetermined. CDR3 loop: CASSRDWPGELFF. The CDR3 DNA is TGTGCCAGCAGCAGGGATTGGCCCGGGGAGCTGTTTTTT.